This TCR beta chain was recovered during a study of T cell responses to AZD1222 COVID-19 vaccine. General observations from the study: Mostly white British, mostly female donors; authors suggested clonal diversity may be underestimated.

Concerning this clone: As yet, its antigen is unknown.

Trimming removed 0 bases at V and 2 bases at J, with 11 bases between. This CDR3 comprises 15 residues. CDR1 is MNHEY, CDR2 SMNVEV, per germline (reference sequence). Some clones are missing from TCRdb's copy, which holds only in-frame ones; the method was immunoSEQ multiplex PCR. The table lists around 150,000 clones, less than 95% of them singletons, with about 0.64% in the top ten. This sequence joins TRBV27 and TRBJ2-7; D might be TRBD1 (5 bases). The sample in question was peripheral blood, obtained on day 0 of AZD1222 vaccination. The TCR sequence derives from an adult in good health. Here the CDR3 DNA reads TGTGCCAGCAGTTTATCGGGGCACTTTACCTACGAGCAGTACTTC. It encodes CASSLSGHFTYEQYF.